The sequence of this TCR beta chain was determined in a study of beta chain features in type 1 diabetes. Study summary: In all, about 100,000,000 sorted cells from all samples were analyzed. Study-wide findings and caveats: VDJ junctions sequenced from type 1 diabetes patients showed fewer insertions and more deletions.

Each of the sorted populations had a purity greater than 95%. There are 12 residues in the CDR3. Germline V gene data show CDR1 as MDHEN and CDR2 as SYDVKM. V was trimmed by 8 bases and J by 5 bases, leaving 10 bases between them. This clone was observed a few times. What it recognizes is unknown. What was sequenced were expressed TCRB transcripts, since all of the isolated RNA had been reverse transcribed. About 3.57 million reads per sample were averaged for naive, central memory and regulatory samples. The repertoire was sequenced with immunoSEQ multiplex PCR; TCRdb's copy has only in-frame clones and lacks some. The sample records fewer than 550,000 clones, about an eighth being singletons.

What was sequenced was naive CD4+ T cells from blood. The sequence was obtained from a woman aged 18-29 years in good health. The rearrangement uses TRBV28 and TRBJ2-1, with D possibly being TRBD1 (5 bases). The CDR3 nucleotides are TGTGCCAGCCGGCAGGGAAACAATGAGCAGTTCTTC. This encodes CASRQGNNEQFF.